The clone carrying this T cell receptor beta chain was seen a single time. This sample was taken from a study of human thymus T cells. Resections obtained during corrective heart surgery supplied the thymus tissue. This CDR3 contains 16 residues. V lost 2 bases and J 0 bases, leaving 11 bases between the germline ends. Germline CDR1 is MGHRA and CDR2 is YSYEKL. Some clones are missing from TCRdb's copy, which holds only in-frame ones; the method was immunoSEQ multiplex PCR. The sample has around 120,000 clones; about 94% are singletons. The specimen sequenced was thymus tissue. The receptor comes from a boy less than two years old with a congenital heart defect but otherwise immunologically healthy. The chain employs TRBV4-1 and TRBJ1-5; possible D gene TRBD1, 6 bases. DNA of the CDR3: TGCGCCAGCAGCCAATCCTCGGACAGTAGCAATCAGCCCCAGCATTTT. Its protein product is CASSQSSDSSNQPQHF.